This T cell receptor (beta chain) derives from a study of T cells in Graves' hyperthyroidism and ophthalmopathy. RNA transcripts yielded amplified TCR beta CDR3 regions. The HTBI primer set was used in a first-round RT-PCR of the TCR CDR3. TCRdb fed the multiplex PCR reads into MiXCR, producing one record per CDR3 protein. The sample contains over 300,000 distinct CDR3 sequences, approximately 15% of which appear only once. This clonotype was seen more than once but under ten times. Trimming took off 2 bases at V and 2 bases at J, with 9 bases between the two ends. The CDR3 covers 14 residues. Per the germline V gene, CDR1 is KGHSH and CDR2 is LQKENI.

The sample comprised blood. The TCR sequence derives from a middle-aged woman with Graves' ophthalmopathy. The rearrangement uses TRBV18 and TRBJ2-5; D is ambiguous. CDR3 sequence (DNA): TGTGCCAGCTCACCATCCGCAGATCAAGAGACCCAGTACTTC. It encodes CASSPSADQETQYF.